The TCR beta chain under discussion was sequenced for a study of PD-1 blockade in classical Hodgkin lymphoma. General study results and limits: Differences between repertoires have undefined causes, possibly disease activity or prior therapy.

Some clones are missing from TCRdb's copy, which holds only in-frame ones; the method was immunoSEQ multiplex PCR. The sample yields about 6,000 clones, 45% to 70% seen once. V was clipped by 5 bases and J by 3 bases; unmatched bases: 4. The CDR3 runs to 13 residues. Germline V gene lookup returns CDR1 SQVTM and CDR2 ANQGSEA. Each patient experienced a relapse that followed autologous stem cell transplantation, and brentuximab vedotin exposure varied. After PBMCs were thawed, their CD8+ T cells were isolated by magnetic negative selection. A word on this clone: The target antigen is unknown.

V and J are TRBV29-1 and TRBJ1-2, with 9 bases fitting TRBD1. This TCR was recovered from a human donor with classical Hodgkin lymphoma. The sample in question was CD8+ T cells from blood, obtained at baseline. For the CDR3, the DNA is TGCAGCGTTTGGGACAGGGAGGACTATGGCTACACCTTC. Protein product: CSVWDREDYGYTF.